Reported below is one T cell receptor (beta chain). Its matching antigen is unknown. These data are taken from a study of T cell responses to AZD1222 COVID-19 vaccine. Overall study results and limits: The peak T cell response came first, and repertoires were sampled only after it. Most donors were white British and more were female, and clonal diversity was possibly underestimated. Vaccine-related CD4 TCRs covered spike, predominating at 160-218 and 743-854. Reportedly, nearly half the spike-specific TCRs target unmutated variant regions.

This CDR3 has 18 residues. CDR1 is LNHDA and CDR2 is SQIVND in the germline V gene (reference sequence). V dropped 4 bases and J dropped 0 bases, with 21 bases sitting between them. The table came from immunoSEQ multiplex PCR; TCRdb's copy has only in-frame clones and leaves some out. Of around 160,000 clones listed, 82% are singletons. Sequenced here: peripheral blood, sampled on day 0 of MenACWY control vaccination. The chain uses TRBV19 and TRBJ2-5, with D perhaps given as TRBD1 or TRBD2 (6 bases each). The TCR comes from an adult in good health. CDR3 in amino acids: CASSTTRGQGTYQETQYF. CDR3 bases: TGTGCCAGTAGTACGACCCGAGGTCAGGGGACTTACCAAGAGACCCAGTACTTC.